Below are 17 T cell receptor beta chains sequenced from a single sample in a study of T-cell reconstitution after alpha-beta-depleted transplantation in children. The library targeted TCRbeta and was prepared with unique molecular identifiers. In TCRdb, the PCR reads were re-called with MiXCR into one record per CDR3 protein. The table shows 780,000 or so distinct CDR3 sequences, with around 17% occurring only once. The sample was PBMCs, mostly from graft donor cells, taken 360 days after TCRalphabeta/CD19-depleted stem cell transplant. These receptors originate from a male patient under 18 who had a stem cell transplant for acute lymphoblastic leukemia, so the T cells may come from the graft donor.

Only a few counts were recorded for this clonotype. The rearrangement links TRBV10-3 to TRBJ2-3; no firm D call. The CDR3 consists of 12 residues. Germline CDR1 and CDR2: ENHRY and SYGVKD. Trimming took off 4 bases at V and 10 bases at J, with 12 bases between the two ends. For the CDR3, the DNA is TGTGCCATCAGTGCAGACCCCTCCGCGCAGTATTTT. Translated, it gives CAISADPSAQYF.

J is TRBJ2-3 and V is TRBV5-1; TRBD1 is a possible D gene (5 bases). The ends were cut back, 0 bases at V and 2 bases at J, with 16 bases in the middle. Germline V gene data show CDR1 as SGHRS and CDR2 as YFSETQ. There are 17 residues in the CDR3. CDR3 protein: CASSLGWGTAITDTQYF. Written as DNA, the CDR3 is TGCGCCAGCAGCTTGGGATGGGGCACGGCGATCACAGATACGCAGTATTTT.

This clonotype was observed a handful of times. The V gene is TRBV29-1, the J gene TRBJ2-6; D gene uncertain. V was shortened by 2 bases and J by 0 bases, with 2 bases between the two germline ends. Germline V gives CDR1 SQVTM, CDR2 ANQGSEA. The CDR3 totals 13 residues. CDR3 amino acids: CSVEHSGANVLTF. The CDR3 DNA is TGCAGCGTTGAACACTCTGGGGCCAACGTCCTGACTTTC.

There are a few counts of this clonotype. The gene calls are TRBV20-1 and TRBJ2-4; D might be TRBD1 or TRBD2, each matching 5 bases. In germline, CDR1 is DFQATT, CDR2 SNEGSKA (reference sequence). Trimming took off 7 bases at V and 6 bases at J, with 13 bases between the two ends. The CDR3 length is 12 residues. As DNA, the CDR3 is TGCAGTGGTGGGACCGTCGGAAACATTCAGTACTTC. It encodes CSGGTVGNIQYF.

This clonotype has a handful of counts. The genes are TRBV6-2 or TRBV6-3 and TRBJ1-4; D remains ambiguous. Germline CDR1 MNHEY, CDR2 SVGEGT. Trimming removed 1 base from V and 5 bases from J, with 8 bases in between. The CDR3 contains 14 residues. CDR3 loop: CASSYLDGNEKLFF. The CDR3 nucleotides read TGTGCCAGCAGTTACTTGGACGGGAATGAAAAACTGTTTTTT.

This clonotype has just a few counts. The rearrangement joins TRBV20-1 to TRBJ2-2; D not resolved. Per the germline V gene, CDR1 is DFQATT and CDR2 is SNEGSKA (reference sequence). The CDR3 is 9 residues long. The DNA for the CDR3 is TGCCGGGTGGGAAACCCTCCGTTTTTT. Protein sequence: CRVGNPPFF.

The table lists this clonotype with a few counts. The chain combines TRBV24-1 with TRBJ2-1; D ambiguous. CDR3 size: 17 residues. The V end was cut by 5 bases, the J end by 4 bases, with 20 bases between. CDR1 and CDR2 from the germline V gene are KGHDR and SFDVKD. The CDR3 here is CATSGRATLLPYNEQFF. CDR3 DNA sequence: TGTGCCACCAGTGGTCGAGCGACCCTACTTCCTTACAATGAGCAGTTCTTC.

In this sample, this clonotype turned up a few times. The chain links TRBV6-4 to TRBJ2-3; D is perhaps TRBD1 (5 bases). V was pared by 4 bases and J by 2 bases, with 10 bases between. The CDR3 is 14 amino acids. Germline CDR1 reads MRHNA; CDR2 reads SNTAGT. The CDR3 loop reads CASSVDRNTDTQYF. In DNA form, the CDR3 reads TGTGCCAGCAGTGTAGACAGAAACACAGATACGCAGTATTTT.

This clonotype was seen a handful of times. The gene calls are TRBV2 and TRBJ2-6; TRBD1 aligns across 8 bases. V trimming: 6 bases; J trimming: 1 base; junction bases outside the gene matches: 14. Looked up from germline, CDR1 is SNHLY and CDR2 is FYNNEI. This CDR3 contains 19 residues. The CDR3: CASRTPGGRVFSGANVLTF. The CDR3 coding sequence is TGTGCCAGCAGGACACCAGGGGGCCGGGTCTTTTCTGGGGCCAACGTCCTGACTTTC. Full variable domain (remainder filled in from reference TRBV2 and TRBJ2-6): EPEVTQTPSHQVTQMGQEVILRCVPISNHLYFYWYRQILGQKVEFLVSFYNNEISEKSEIFDDQFSVERPDGSNFTLKIRSTKLEDSAMYFCASRTPGGRVFSGANVLTFGAGSRLTVL.

This clonotype was detected only a few times. This sequence joins TRBV9 and TRBJ1-5; TRBD1 is a possible D gene (6 bases). CDR3 length: 15 residues. Germline V gives CDR1 SGDLS, CDR2 YYNGEE. Trimming shortened V by 2 bases and J by 6 bases, and 15 bases separated the two germline ends. The CDR3 sequence is CASSVSGTRGQPQHF. CDR3 nucleotides: TGTGCCAGCAGCGTTTCCGGGACCAGGGGTCAGCCCCAGCATTTT.

This clonotype was observed a handful of times. The V call is TRBV5-1, the J call TRBJ2-2; 10 nucleotides line up with TRBD2. This CDR3 is 16 amino acids long. V shed 5 bases and J 5 bases; nucleotides not matched to a gene: 9. The V gene's germline CDR1 is SGHRS and CDR2 YFSETQ. CDR3: CASSLPLTSGTGELFF. As DNA, the CDR3 is TGCGCCAGCAGTCTGCCCCTGACTAGCGGGACCGGGGAGCTGTTTTTT.

The chain links TRBV11-2 to TRBJ2-7; D possibly matches TRBD1 or TRBD2 (5 bases each). V was cut by 1 base and J by 2 bases, with 18 bases left in between. Germline V gene lookup returns CDR1 SGHAT and CDR2 FQNNGV. The CDR3 is made up of 17 amino acids. The CDR3 region is CASSLGEYGTVAYEQYF. CDR3 DNA: TGTGCCAGCAGCTTAGGTGAATACGGGACCGTCGCCTACGAGCAGTACTTC.

This clonotype was found a few times. Sequence at one end of the junction differs from germline and may be a read error. CDR3 sequence: CASPGGDRLHF. CDR3 in DNA: TGTGCCAGCCCTGGGGGGGACAGGTTGCACTTC. This chain connects TRBV12-3 or TRBV12-4 to TRBJ2-4; TRBD1 is a possible D gene (8 bases). The CDR3 extends over 11 amino acids.

The chain combines TRBV7-9 with TRBJ2-5; possible D gene TRBD1, 5 bases. This CDR3 has 13 amino acids. V was trimmed by 5 bases and J by 4 bases, leaving 11 bases between them. In germline, CDR1 is SEHNR, CDR2 FQNEAQ (reference sequence). This CDR3 is CASSGSRGETQYF. CDR3 nucleotide sequence: TGTGCCAGCAGCGGATCAAGGGGAGAGACCCAGTACTTC.

This clonotype was detected ten times or more. This chain links TRBV4-1 with TRBJ2-3, with 10 bases aligning to TRBD1. The CDR3 consists of 16 residues. CDR1 is MGHRA, CDR2 YSYEKL, per germline. The V segment lost 6 bases and the J segment 6 bases; nucleotides outside the gene matches: 12. CDR3 in DNA: TGCGCCAGCAGAGGAAGGACAGGGGGTCTTGGCGATACGCAGTATTTT. This gives the protein CASRGRTGGLGDTQYF.

In this sample, this clonotype turned up a few times. The J gene is TRBJ2-3, the V gene TRBV10-3; TRBD2 aligns across 12 bases. CDR1 ENHRY and CDR2 SYGVKD come from the germline V gene. There are 17 residues in the CDR3. J gave up 4 bases and V 0 bases, and 5 bases lay outside the gene matches. CDR3 DNA: TGTGCCATCAGTGAGTCCCTGAGACTAGCGGGAGCAGATACGCAGTATTTT. It translates to CAISESLRLAGADTQYF.

This rearrangement joins TRBV5-6 to TRBJ1-2; no clear D. The ends were cut back, 0 bases at V and 7 bases at J, with 4 bases in the middle. The CDR3 extends over 11 amino acids. Germline assignment: CDR1 SGHDT and CDR2 YYEEEE. The CDR3 spells CASSLALGYTF. CDR3 coding DNA: TGTGCCAGCAGCTTGGCCCTTGGCTACACCTTC.